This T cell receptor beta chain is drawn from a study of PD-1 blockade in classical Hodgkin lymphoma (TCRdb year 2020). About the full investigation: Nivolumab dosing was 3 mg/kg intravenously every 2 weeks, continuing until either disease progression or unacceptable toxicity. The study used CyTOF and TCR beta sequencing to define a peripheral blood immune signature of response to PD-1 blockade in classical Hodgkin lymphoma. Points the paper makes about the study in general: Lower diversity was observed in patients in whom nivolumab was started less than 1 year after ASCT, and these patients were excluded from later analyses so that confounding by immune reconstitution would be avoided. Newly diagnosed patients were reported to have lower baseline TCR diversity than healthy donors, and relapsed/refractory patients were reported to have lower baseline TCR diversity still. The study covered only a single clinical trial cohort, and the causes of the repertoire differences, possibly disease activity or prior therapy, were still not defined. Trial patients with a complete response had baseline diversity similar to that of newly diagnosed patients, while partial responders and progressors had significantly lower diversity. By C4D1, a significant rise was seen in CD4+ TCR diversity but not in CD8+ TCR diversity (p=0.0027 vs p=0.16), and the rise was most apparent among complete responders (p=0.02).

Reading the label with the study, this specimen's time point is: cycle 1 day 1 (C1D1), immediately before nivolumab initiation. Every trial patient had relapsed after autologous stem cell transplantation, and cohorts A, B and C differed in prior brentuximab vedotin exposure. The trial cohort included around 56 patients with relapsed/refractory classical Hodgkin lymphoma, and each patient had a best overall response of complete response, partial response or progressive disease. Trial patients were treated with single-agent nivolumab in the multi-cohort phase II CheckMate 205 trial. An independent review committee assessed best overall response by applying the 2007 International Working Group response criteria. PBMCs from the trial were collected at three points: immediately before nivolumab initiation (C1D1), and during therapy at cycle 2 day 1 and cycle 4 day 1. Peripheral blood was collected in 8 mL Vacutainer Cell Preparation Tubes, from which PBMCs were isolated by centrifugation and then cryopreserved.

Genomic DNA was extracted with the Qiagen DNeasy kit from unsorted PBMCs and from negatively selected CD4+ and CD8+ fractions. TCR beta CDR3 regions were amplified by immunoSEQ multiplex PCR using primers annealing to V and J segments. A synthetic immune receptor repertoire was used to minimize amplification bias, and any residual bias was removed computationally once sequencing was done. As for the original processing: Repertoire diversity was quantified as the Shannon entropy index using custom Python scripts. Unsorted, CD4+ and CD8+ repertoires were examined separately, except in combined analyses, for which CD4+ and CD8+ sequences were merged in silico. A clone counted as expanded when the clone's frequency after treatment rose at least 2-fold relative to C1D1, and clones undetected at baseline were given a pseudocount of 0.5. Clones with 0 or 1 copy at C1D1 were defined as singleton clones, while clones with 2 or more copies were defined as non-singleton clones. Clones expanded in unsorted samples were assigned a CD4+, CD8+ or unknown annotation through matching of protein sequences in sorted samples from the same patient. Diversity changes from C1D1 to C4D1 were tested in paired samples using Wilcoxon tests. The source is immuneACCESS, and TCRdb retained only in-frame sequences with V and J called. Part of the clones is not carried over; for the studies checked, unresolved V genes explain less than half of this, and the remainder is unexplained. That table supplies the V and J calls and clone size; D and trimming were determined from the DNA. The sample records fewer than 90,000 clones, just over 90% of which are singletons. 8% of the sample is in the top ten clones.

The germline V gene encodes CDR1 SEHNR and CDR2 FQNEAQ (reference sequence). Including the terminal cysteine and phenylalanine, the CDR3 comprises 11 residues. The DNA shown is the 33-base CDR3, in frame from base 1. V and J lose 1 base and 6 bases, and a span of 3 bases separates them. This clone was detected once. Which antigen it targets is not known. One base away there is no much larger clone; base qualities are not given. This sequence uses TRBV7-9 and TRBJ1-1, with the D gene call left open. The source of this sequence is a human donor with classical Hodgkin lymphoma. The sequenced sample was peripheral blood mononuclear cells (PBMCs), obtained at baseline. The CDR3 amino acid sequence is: CASSLGSEAFF. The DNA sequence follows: TGTGCCAGCAGCTTAGGATCTGAAGCTTTCTTT.